The next 29 T cell receptor beta chains were all read from a single sample in a study of radiation and T cells in renal cell carcinoma. Profiled with immunoSEQ multiplex PCR; TCRdb holds only in-frame clones, not every one. The sample shows approximately 92,000 clones, around 85% of them seen only once. Specified time point: blood 4 weeks post-SBRT, at nephrectomy. Treatment defined: 15 Gy SBRT to primary tumor, nephrectomy 4 weeks later. The starting material was blood, obtained from a patient whose treatment included radiotherapy and nephrectomy. The receptors shown here come from a man aged 50-59 years with renal cell carcinoma.

The gene calls are TRBV13 and TRBJ1-3; possible D gene TRBD1, 5 bases. V lost 2 bases to trimming and J lost 3 bases, with 17 bases between them. Looked up from germline, CDR1 is PRHDT and CDR2 is FYEKMQ (reference sequence). The CDR3 sequence is 17 residues long. The CDR3 DNA follows: TGTGCCAGCAGCTTACGACTTACCCAGGGATTTGGAAACACCATATATTTT. This encodes CASSLRLTQGFGNTIYF. Supplemented by reference TRBV13 and TRBJ1-3, the full variable domain reads AAGVIQSPRHLIKEKRETATLKCYPIPRHDTVYWYQQGPGQDPQFLISFYEKMQSDKGSIPDRFSAQQFSDYHSELNMSSLELGDSALYFCASSLRLTQGFGNTIYFGEGSWLTVV.

The chain recombines TRBV28 with TRBJ2-7, with 8 bases matching TRBD2. The trim removed 5 bases at V and 0 bases at J, leaving 6 bases unmatched. There are 15 residues in the CDR3. In germline, CDR1 is MDHEN, CDR2 SYDVKM. For the CDR3, the DNA is TGTGCCAGCAGTCCCAGCGGGGGCCCCTCCTACGAGCAGTACTTC. This gives the protein CASSPSGGPSYEQYF. The full variable domain, completed using reference TRBV28 and TRBJ2-7, is DVKVTQSSRYLVKRTGEKVFLECVQDMDHENMFWYRQDPGLGLRLIYFSYDVKMKEKGDIPEGYSVSREKKERFSLILESASTNQTSMYLCASSPSGGPSYEQYFGPGTRLTVT.

This clone was counted between two and nine times. The chain couples TRBV5-1 to TRBJ1-4, with 7 bases fitting TRBD1. The CDR3 is 14 amino acids. The germline V gene encodes CDR1 SGHRS and CDR2 YFSETQ. V was clipped by 2 bases and J by 3 bases; unmatched bases: 1. The CDR3 reads CASSFTGANEKLFF. In nucleotides, the CDR3 is TGCGCCAGCAGCTTCACAGGGGCTAATGAAAAACTGTTTTTT.

The genes are TRBV29-1 and TRBJ2-7; maybe TRBD1 (6 bases). Germline V gene data show CDR1 as SQVTM and CDR2 as ANQGSEA. The ends were cut back, 7 bases at V and 1 base at J, with 17 bases in the middle. The CDR3 length is 14 residues. DNA for the CDR3: TGCAGCGCACTATCAGGGGTGGGGTCCTACGAGCAGTACTTC. Translation gives CSALSGVGSYEQYF.

This chain connects TRBV7-9 to TRBJ1-2, with 7 positions matching TRBD1. This CDR3 is built from 13 residues. The junction had 4 bases not matched to a gene; V was cut back by 3 bases and J by 6 bases. CDR1 and CDR2 from the germline V gene are SEHNR and FQNEAQ (reference sequence). CDR3: CASSFVTGNGYTF. CDR3 DNA: TGTGCCAGCAGCTTTGTGACAGGGAATGGCTACACCTTC.

The rearrangement links TRBV18 to TRBJ2-1, with TRBD1 matching 11 bases. Trimming took 3 bases from V and 5 from J; bases not matched to a gene: 3. Germline V gene data show CDR1 as KGHSH and CDR2 as LQKENI. CDR3 length: 15 residues. CDR3 protein: CASSPGQGANNEQFF. The CDR3 DNA follows: TGTGCCAGCTCACCCGGACAGGGGGCTAACAATGAGCAGTTCTTC.

This chain links TRBV18 with TRBJ1-1; the D gene is possibly TRBD1 (5 bases). The germline V gene has CDR1 KGHSH and CDR2 LQKENI. Trimming shortened V by 4 bases and J by 3 bases, and 18 bases separated the two germline ends. The CDR3 totals 16 residues. CDR3 amino acids: CASSRMGGLGDTEAFF. Written as DNA, the CDR3 is TGTGCCAGCTCACGAATGGGAGGGCTAGGGGACACTGAAGCTTTCTTT.

CDR3 residues: CAWGPGGGYTF. The CDR3 bases are TGTGCCTGGGGCCCGGGAGGCGGCTACACCTTC. This chain links TRBV30 with TRBJ1-2; D ambiguous. The germline CDR1 and CDR2 sequences are GTSNPN and SVGIG (reference sequence). With 5 bases removed from V and 8 bases from J, the gap between germline ends came to 12 bases. The CDR3 spans 11 residues.

The chain joins TRBV4-3 to TRBJ1-1; no clear D. With 4 bases removed from V and 3 bases from J, the gap between germline ends came to 9 bases. This CDR3 comprises 13 residues. The germline gives CDR1 LGHNA, CDR2 YSLEER. The CDR3: CASSRYSDTEAFF. CDR3 DNA sequence: TGCGCCAGCAGCCGTTACAGTGACACTGAAGCTTTCTTT.

The V call is TRBV10-1, the J call TRBJ1-1; 9 bases agree with TRBD1. The ends lost 6 bases at V and 0 bases at J; junction bases unmatched: 8. The V gene's germline CDR1 is WNHNN and CDR2 SYGVQD (reference sequence). The CDR3 has 16 amino acids. In nucleotides, the CDR3 is TGCGCCAGCAGCCCCACAGGGGGCGCGATGAACACTGAAGCTTTCTTT. Its translation: CASSPTGGAMNTEAFF.

Here the CDR3 reads CASSFLGRLRNTGELFF. For the CDR3, the DNA is TGTGCCAGCAGCTTCTTAGGCCGACTACGAAACACCGGGGAGCTGTTTTTT. The gene calls are TRBV13 and TRBJ2-2; a weak D match, TRBD2 (5 bases). V lost 3 bases to trimming and J lost 2 bases, with 16 bases between them. CDR3 length: 17 residues. Germline CDR1 reads PRHDT; CDR2 reads FYEKMQ (reference sequence).

CDR3 sequence (DNA): TGTGCCAGCAGTACTGGGACTAGTCGGTTGGATACGCAGTATTTT. Protein: CASSTGTSRLDTQYF. V gene TRBV7-9 combines with J gene TRBJ2-3, with 8 bases lining up with TRBD2. The V gene end was trimmed by 6 bases and the J gene end by 6 bases; junction bases not matched to a gene: 11. The germline V gene encodes CDR1 SEHNR and CDR2 FQNEAQ (reference sequence). This CDR3 is built from 15 residues.

Remarks on this clone: The same CDR3 arises from other DNA sequences in this sample as well. V and J are TRBV27 and TRBJ1-1; D gene unclear. Germline V gene sequence: CDR1 MNHEY, CDR2 SMNVEV (reference sequence). The CDR3 contains 11 residues. The germline V and J ends were trimmed by 6 bases and 1 base, with 3 bases remaining between them. Written as DNA, the CDR3 is TGTGCCAGCAGAAGGAACACTGAAGCTTTCTTT. Translation gives CASRRNTEAFF.

This clone was counted between two and nine times. This chain uses TRBV19 with TRBJ1-1, with TRBD1 matching over 9 bases. The J segment lost 5 bases and the V segment lost 9 bases, leaving 10 bases of the junction unmatched. Germline loops: CDR1 LNHDA, CDR2 SQIVND (reference sequence). This CDR3 is built from 14 residues. CDR3 amino acids: CARRPWDRDTEAFF. In nucleotides, the CDR3 is TGTGCCAGAAGACCGTGGGACAGGGATACTGAAGCTTTCTTT.

This sequence joins TRBV6-5 and TRBJ2-3; D not resolved. Germline CDR1 MNHEY, CDR2 SVGAGI. Trimming stripped 8 bases from V and 2 bases from J, with 11 bases between. The CDR3 extends over 13 amino acids. CDR3 DNA: TGTGCCAGCCGCCCTTTGGCCACAGATACGCAGTATTTT. Translated, it gives CASRPLATDTQYF.

J is TRBJ1-2 and V is TRBV9; 7 nucleotides align to TRBD1. The germline V gene encodes CDR1 SGDLS and CDR2 YYNGEE. J gave up 3 bases and V 4 bases, and 9 bases lay outside the gene matches. The CDR3 consists of 15 residues. CDR3 loop: CASSSQTGEDYGYTF. The CDR3 region has the DNA TGTGCCAGCAGCTCTCAAACAGGGGAGGACTATGGCTACACCTTC.

The chain recombines TRBV7-9 with TRBJ1-6; TRBD1 matches 7 bases. Per the germline V gene, CDR1 is SEHNR and CDR2 is FQNEAQ (reference sequence). The CDR3 sequence is 15 residues long. The junction had 11 bases not matched to a gene; V was cut back by 6 bases and J by 9 bases. CDR3: CASRGTGEGISPLHF. DNA for the CDR3: TGTGCCAGCAGGGGAACAGGGGAGGGAATTTCACCCCTCCACTTT.

This chain joins TRBV9 and TRBJ2-2; D uncertain. Germline-derived CDR1 and CDR2 are SGDLS and YYNGEE. V was shortened by 5 bases and J by 0 bases, with 8 bases between the two germline ends. The CDR3 sequence is 14 residues long. CDR3 sequence: CASSVTTNTGELFF. CDR3 bases: TGTGCCAGCAGTGTGACGACGAACACCGGGGAGCTGTTTTTT.

The gene calls are TRBV19 and TRBJ2-5; TRBD2 matches at 7 bases. Germline CDR1 is LNHDA and CDR2 is SQIVND (reference sequence). V shed 8 bases, J shed 0 bases, and the junction held 6 bases outside the gene matches. This CDR3 spans 14 amino acids. The CDR3 reads CASGNGGYQETQYF. The CDR3 region has the DNA TGTGCCAGTGGAAACGGGGGGTACCAAGAGACCCAGTACTTC.

The V and J genes are TRBV28 and TRBJ1-4, with no clear D. Germline CDR1 MDHEN, CDR2 SYDVKM. V lost 2 bases, J lost 1 base, and 11 bases lay in between. CDR3 length equals 16 residues. The CDR3: CASSLLHEGTNEKLFF. In nucleotides, the CDR3 is TGTGCCAGCAGTTTACTTCATGAGGGAACTAATGAAAAACTGTTTTTT. Looking up the rest from reference TRBV28 and TRBJ1-4 gives the full variable domain: DVKVTQSSRYLVKRTGEKVFLECVQDMDHENMFWYRQDPGLGLRLIYFSYDVKMKEKGDIPEGYSVSREKKERFSLILESASTNQTSMYLCASSLLHEGTNEKLFFGSGTQLSVL.

The chain links TRBV7-2 to TRBJ1-5; D remains unclear. The ends were cut back, 1 base at V and 5 bases at J, with 9 bases in the middle. The CDR3 spans 14 residues. Germline assignment: CDR1 SGHTA and CDR2 FQGNSA. CDR3 coding DNA: TGTGCCAGCAGCTTAGTGGCCAAGGATCAGCCCCAGCATTTT. Translation: CASSLVAKDQPQHF.

This chain links TRBV4-1 with TRBJ2-5, with 12 positions matching TRBD2. In germline, CDR1 is MGHRA, CDR2 YSYEKL. V was clipped by 0 bases and J by 7 bases; unmatched bases: 6. The length of the CDR3 is 16 residues. The CDR3 sequence: CASSQELAGGLGTQYF. The CDR3 DNA reads TGCGCCAGCAGCCAAGAACTAGCGGGGGGCTTAGGGACCCAGTACTTC.

This clone appeared a single time. The V and J genes are TRBV7-2 and TRBJ1-5; D unresolved. The germline V gene encodes CDR1 SGHTA and CDR2 FQGNSA. Between the trimmed V and J ends, which lost 3 bases and 0 bases, there was a span of 6 bases. The CDR3 runs 14 residues. CDR3 loop: CASSFRDSNQPQHF. The CDR3 nucleotides are TGTGCCAGCAGCTTTAGGGATAGCAATCAGCCCCAGCATTTT.

V is TRBV28 and J is TRBJ1-1, with D uncertain. Germline CDR1 MDHEN, CDR2 SYDVKM. CDR3 size: 15 residues. The ends were cut back, 8 bases at V and 1 base at J, with 17 bases in the middle. The DNA of the CDR3 is TGTGCCAGCCGCGAGACCGGACTGACGAACACTGAAGCTTTCTTT. Encoded protein: CASRETGLTNTEAFF.

The genes are TRBV5-1 and TRBJ2-1; TRBD2 agrees at 7 bases. The CDR3 is 14 residues long. The junction had 7 bases not matched to a gene; V was cut back by 5 bases and J by 5 bases. From germline, CDR1 is SGHRS and CDR2 YFSETQ. The CDR3 here is CASSDPGRDNEQFF. In DNA, the CDR3 is TGCGCCAGCAGTGACCCAGGGAGGGACAATGAGCAGTTCTTC. The entire variable domain, with the rest obtained from reference TRBV5-1 and TRBJ2-1, is as follows: KAGVTQTPRYLIKTRGQQVTLSCSPISGHRSVSWYQQTPGQGLQFLFEYFSETQRNKGNFPGRFSGRQFSNSRSEMNVSTLELGDSALYLCASSDPGRDNEQFFGPGTRLTVL.

This chain joins TRBV4-2 and TRBJ2-2, with a possible D match to TRBD2 (6 bases). The CDR3 covers 14 residues. CDR1 and CDR2 from the germline V gene are LGHNA and YNFKEQ. The ends were cut back, 1 base at V and 6 bases at J, with 9 bases in the middle. The CDR3 region is CASSQAAGSGELFF. The DNA of the CDR3 is TGTGCCAGCAGCCAAGCCGCGGGGTCCGGGGAGCTGTTTTTT.

The CDR3 region is CASSPPSPGELFF. CDR3 nucleotide sequence: TGTGCCAGCTCACCACCGTCTCCCGGGGAGCTGTTTTTT. This rearrangement joins TRBV18 to TRBJ2-2, with D hard to call. The CDR3 length is 13 residues. The germline gives CDR1 KGHSH, CDR2 LQKENI. V dropped 0 bases and J dropped 6 bases, with 5 bases sitting between them.

This clone was observed once. The chain joins TRBV27 to TRBJ1-1, with 8 nucleotides matching TRBD1. The CDR3 has 16 residues. J gave up 4 bases and V 3 bases, and 10 bases lay outside the gene matches. CDR1 and CDR2 (germline): MNHEY, SMNVEV (reference sequence). Here the CDR3 reads CASSLTGQGASTEAFF. The CDR3 DNA reads as TGTGCCAGCAGTTTGACAGGCCAGGGGGCGTCCACTGAAGCTTTCTTT.

The count of this clone is one. The chain has TRBV6-1 and TRBJ1-4, with 11 bases that match TRBD1. V lost 0 bases and J lost 5; bases outside the gene matches: 8. The CDR3 sequence is 18 residues long. Germline CDR1 and CDR2: MNHNS and SASEGT. The CDR3 spells CASSEARGTGGFNEKLFF. Written as DNA, the CDR3 is TGTGCCAGCAGTGAAGCGAGGGGGACAGGGGGGTTCAATGAAAAACTGTTTTTT.